What follows are 29 T cell receptor beta chains derived from one specimen sequenced in a study of shared clonotypes between healthy human individuals. Measured with immunoSEQ multiplex PCR; TCRdb has only the in-frame clones, and not every one. This sample has around 1.4 million clones; around 98.5% occur once, and the top ten carry about 0.35%. The sequenced sample was naive CD4+ T cells sorted from blood. Subset in this sample: CD45RA+ positively selected. The source of these receptors is a man under 40 in good health.

CDR3 in DNA: TGTGCCAGCAGCTTAGCGAATTTTGGGTTCTTC. It yields the protein CASSLANFGFF. V is TRBV7-9 and J is TRBJ2-1; D is unclear. Germline CDR1 is SEHNR and CDR2 is FQNEAQ (reference sequence). The V and J ends lost 0 bases and 15 bases respectively, with 9 bases between them. The CDR3 consists of 11 residues.

The V and J genes are TRBV29-1 and TRBJ2-5, with D possibly TRBD2 on 6 matching bases. Trimming removed 5 bases at V and 3 bases at J, with 10 bases between. From germline, CDR1 is SQVTM and CDR2 ANQGSEA. The CDR3 is 12 amino acids. The CDR3 DNA follows: TGCAGCGTTCATAGCGGAAAAGAGACCCAGTACTTC. This sequence encodes CSVHSGKETQYF.

The chain has TRBV7-9 and TRBJ2-2; unclear D gene. The V and J ends lost 5 bases and 6 bases respectively, with 7 bases between them. The CDR3 has 12 amino acids. Germline V lookup: CDR1 SEHNR, CDR2 FQNEAQ (reference sequence). The CDR3 DNA follows: TGTGCCAGCAGCCAGCTGCCCGGGGAGCTGTTTTTT. Encoded protein: CASSQLPGELFF.

The V and J genes are TRBV5-4 and TRBJ2-3; 8 bases are a match to TRBD1. V trimming: 1 base; J trimming: 5 bases; junction bases outside the gene matches: 6. Germline CDR1 is SGHNT and CDR2 is YYREEE (reference sequence). The CDR3 is made up of 15 amino acids. The CDR3 spells CASSLWPGGGDTQYF. The CDR3 DNA follows: TGTGCCAGCAGCTTGTGGCCAGGGGGCGGAGATACGCAGTATTTT.

The chain is built from TRBV5-6 and TRBJ2-7; D is possibly TRBD2 (5 bases). The CDR3 sequence is 12 residues long. Germline CDR1 is SGHDT and CDR2 is YYEEEE. V lost 3 bases, J lost 1 base, and 5 bases lay in between. The CDR3 is CASSWESYEQYF. The CDR3, as DNA: TGTGCCAGCAGCTGGGAGTCCTACGAGCAGTACTTC.

The chain links TRBV5-8 to TRBJ1-5; D unclear. CDR3 size: 14 residues. With 6 bases removed from V and 1 base from J, the gap between germline ends came to 11 bases. Germline V gene sequence: CDR1 SGHTS, CDR2 YDEGEE. The CDR3 DNA follows: TGTGCCAGCAACCCGGGCAGGAGCAATCAGCCCCAGCATTTT. This sequence encodes CASNPGRSNQPQHF.

V is TRBV25-1 and J is TRBJ2-7; 8 nucleotides match TRBD1. Germline CDR1 and CDR2: MGHDK and SYGVNS. Trimming took 4 bases from V and 2 from J; bases not matched to a gene: 4. This CDR3 spans 14 amino acids. The CDR3 loop is CASSGQGAAYEQYF. The CDR3 DNA is TGTGCCAGCAGTGGGCAGGGGGCCGCCTACGAGCAGTACTTC.

This clone came up once. The chain combines TRBV9 with TRBJ1-4; D is unclear. The CDR3 runs to 15 residues. The germline gives CDR1 SGDLS, CDR2 YYNGEE. With 0 bases removed from V and 3 bases from J, the gap between germline ends came to 9 bases. The DNA of the CDR3 is TGTGCCAGCAGCGTAGAAGGCGGAGCTAATGAAAAACTGTTTTTT. This encodes CASSVEGGANEKLFF.

The rearrangement uses TRBV5-5 and TRBJ2-7; 9 bases match TRBD1. The V gene end was trimmed by 0 bases and the J gene end by 3 bases; junction bases not matched to a gene: 7. There are 16 residues in the CDR3. Germline V CDR1 and CDR2: SGHKS, YYEKEE (reference sequence). The DNA for the CDR3 is TGTGCCAGCAGCTTGGCCGTCGGACAGGGGATCTACGAGCAGTACTTC. Translation gives CASSLAVGQGIYEQYF. Based on the CDR3 plus reference TRBV5-5 and TRBJ2-7, the full variable domain is DAGVTQSPTHLIKTRGQQVTLRCSPISGHKSVSWYQQVLGQGPQFIFQYYEKEERGRGNFPDRFSARQFPNYSSELNVNALLLGDSALYLCASSLAVGQGIYEQYFGPGTRLTVT.

V and J are TRBV11-2 and TRBJ2-1; TRBD2 matches 12 bases. The germline CDR1 and CDR2 sequences are SGHAT and FQNNGV. V gave up 2 bases and J gave up 7 bases; unmatched junction bases: 15. The CDR3 length is 19 residues. The CDR3 loop reads CASSLYPSLTSGSRNEQFF. DNA for the CDR3: TGTGCCAGCAGCTTATATCCCTCCTTGACTAGCGGGAGTCGGAATGAGCAGTTCTTC.

V usage is TRBV18 and J usage is TRBJ2-7, with a possible D match to TRBD2 (6 bases). This CDR3 spans 16 amino acids. The V and J ends lost 3 bases and 1 base respectively, with 16 bases between them. The V gene's germline CDR1 is KGHSH and CDR2 LQKENI. The CDR3 spells CASSPGFVAESYEQYF. The CDR3 DNA reads as TGTGCCAGCTCACCCGGATTTGTAGCGGAATCCTACGAGCAGTACTTC.

The rearrangement uses TRBV20-1 and TRBJ1-1; D possibly corresponds to TRBD1 (6 bases). V lost 2 bases, J lost 8 bases, and 9 bases lay in between. The V gene's germline CDR1 is DFQATT and CDR2 SNEGSKA (reference sequence). The CDR3 runs to 11 residues. The chain's CDR3 is CSARLTGEAFF. CDR3 sequence (DNA): TGCAGTGCTAGACTAACAGGGGAAGCTTTCTTT.

The chain carries TRBV11-2 and TRBJ1-4; 7 nucleotides match TRBD1. The CDR3 runs 12 residues. With V trimmed by 4 bases and J by 12 bases, 5 bases remained unmatched. The V gene's germline CDR1 is SGHAT and CDR2 FQNNGV. DNA of the CDR3: TGTGCCAGCAGCTCGGACAGGCAGGAACTGTTTTTT. Translated: CASSSDRQELFF. Drawing the rest from reference TRBV11-2 and TRBJ1-4, the complete variable domain is EAGVAQSPRYKIIEKRQSVAFWCNPISGHATLYWYQQILGQGPKLLIQFQNNGVVDDSQLPKDRFSAERLKGVDSTLKIQPAKLEDSAVYLCASSSDRQELFFGSGTQLSVL.

This clone was observed a single time. The J gene is TRBJ2-2, the V gene TRBV7-9, with TRBD2 matching 7 bases. Trimming cost V 11 bases and J 5 bases; bases outside gene matches: 11. Germline-derived CDR1 and CDR2 are SEHNR and FQNEAQ (reference sequence). The CDR3 has 14 amino acids. Here the CDR3 reads CAQGGDYITGELFF. DNA of the CDR3: TGTGCCCAGGGCGGGGACTACATAACCGGGGAGCTGTTTTTT.

The CDR3 region has the DNA TGTGCCAGCCCCGGGGACTGGAAAACAGATACGCAGTATTTT. Encoded protein: CASPGDWKTDTQYF. The chain is built from TRBV6-1 and TRBJ2-3; possible D gene TRBD2, 6 bases. In germline, CDR1 is MNHNS, CDR2 SASEGT. This CDR3 has 14 amino acids. The germline V and J ends were trimmed by 8 bases and 3 bases, with 15 bases remaining between them.

V usage is TRBV18 and J usage is TRBJ2-1, with D perhaps TRBD2 (6 bases). CDR3 length: 15 amino acids. Trimming pared 1 base from V and 6 bases from J, leaving 13 bases between. CDR1 is KGHSH and CDR2 is LQKENI in the germline V gene. The CDR3 loop reads CASSPRGKAGNEQFF. The CDR3 DNA follows: TGTGCCAGCTCACCACGCGGGAAGGCGGGCAATGAGCAGTTCTTC.

J is TRBJ1-5 and V is TRBV2, with D maybe TRBD1 (6 bases). CDR1 and CDR2 (germline): SNHLY, FYNNEI. This CDR3 comprises 18 residues. The germline V and J ends were trimmed by 6 bases and 5 bases, with 26 bases remaining between them. CDR3 in amino acids: CASSTPEGGRGSHQPQHF. In DNA form, the CDR3 reads TGTGCCAGCAGCACACCCGAAGGTGGCAGGGGAAGTCATCAGCCCCAGCATTTT.

This clone was detected only once. The chain uses TRBV27 and TRBJ2-2; 7 bases fit TRBD2. Germline V CDR1 and CDR2: MNHEY, SMNVEV (reference sequence). V was clipped by 5 bases and J by 3 bases; unmatched bases: 3. The CDR3 covers 14 residues. In DNA form, the CDR3 reads TGTGCCAGCAGTCAAGCGGGATACACCGGGGAGCTGTTTTTT. Translated: CASSQAGYTGELFF.

The CDR3 sequence is CASSLALRQAGGYTF. For the CDR3, the DNA is TGTGCCAGCAGCTTAGCGCTAAGACAGGCGGGGGGCTACACCTTC. V and J are TRBV7-2 and TRBJ1-2, with D possibly TRBD1 on 6 matching bases. CDR1 is SGHTA, CDR2 FQGNSA, per germline. This CDR3 region has 15 residues. V was cut by 0 bases and J by 8 bases, with 16 bases left in between.

The chain couples TRBV2 to TRBJ2-3; D is perhaps TRBD2 (5 bases). The CDR3 runs 14 residues. Trimming removed 7 bases from V and 0 bases from J, with 11 bases in between. CDR1 and CDR2 (germline): SNHLY, FYNNEI. The DNA for the CDR3 is TGTGCCAGCATCCGACTAACTAGCACAGATACGCAGTATTTT. Translating gives CASIRLTSTDTQYF.

The chain carries TRBV5-1 and TRBJ2-1; D is perhaps TRBD2 (6 bases). Germline V CDR1 and CDR2: SGHRS, YFSETQ. This CDR3 comprises 18 residues. Trimming pared 0 bases from V and 3 bases from J, leaving 19 bases between. The CDR3 region is CASSLGQSGYPVYNEQFF. The CDR3 DNA reads TGCGCCAGCAGCTTGGGCCAGAGCGGGTACCCGGTCTACAATGAGCAGTTCTTC.

The chain has TRBV5-1 and TRBJ1-3; 9 nucleotides line up with TRBD1. The CDR3 is 17 residues long. Trimming removed 4 bases from V and 2 bases from J; junction bases left unmatched: 10. CDR1 is SGHRS, CDR2 YFSETQ, per germline. This CDR3 reads CASSGGTGSFAGNTIYF. DNA for the CDR3: TGCGCCAGCAGCGGCGGGACAGGGTCTTTCGCTGGAAACACCATATATTTT. Looking up the rest from reference TRBV5-1 and TRBJ1-3 gives the full variable domain: KAGVTQTPRYLIKTRGQQVTLSCSPISGHRSVSWYQQTPGQGLQFLFEYFSETQRNKGNFPGRFSGRQFSNSRSEMNVSTLELGDSALYLCASSGGTGSFAGNTIYFGEGSWLTVV.

V usage is TRBV19 and J usage is TRBJ2-7; 7 bases fit TRBD1. The CDR3 sequence is 18 residues long. Trimming cost V 3 bases and J 0 bases; bases outside gene matches: 14. Germline assignment: CDR1 LNHDA and CDR2 SQIVND (reference sequence). The CDR3 bases are TGTGCCAGTAGTATCCCTCTCGGGACAGCTTACAACTCCTACGAGCAGTACTTC. Translated, it gives CASSIPLGTAYNSYEQYF. The full variable domain, with the rest looked up from reference TRBV19 and TRBJ2-7, is DGGITQSPKYLFRKEGQNVTLSCEQNLNHDAMYWYRQDPGQGLRLIYYSQIVNDFQKGDIAEGYSVSREKKESFPLTVTSAQKNPTAFYLCASSIPLGTAYNSYEQYFGPGTRLTVT.

The chain employs TRBV7-2 and TRBJ2-4; no clear D. In germline, CDR1 is SGHTA, CDR2 FQGNSA. The CDR3 totals 16 residues. Between the trimmed V and J ends, which lost 5 bases and 0 bases, there was a span of 14 bases. Written as DNA, the CDR3 is TGTGCCAGCAGCCCCCGGGCCCTGGTAGCCAAAAACATTCAGTACTTC. Its protein is CASSPRALVAKNIQYF.

The rearrangement uses TRBV7-6 and TRBJ2-1, with TRBD1 as a possible D gene (6 bases). The V end lost 5 bases, the J end lost 7 bases, and 15 bases lay between the germline ends. The CDR3 runs 14 residues. CDR1 SGHVS and CDR2 FNYEAQ come from the germline V gene. The CDR3 loop reads CASSRPGHINEQFF. The DNA of the CDR3 is TGTGCCAGCAGCCGTCCGGGACACATTAATGAGCAGTTCTTC. The entire variable domain, with the rest obtained from reference TRBV7-6 and TRBJ2-1, is as follows: GAGVSQSPRYKVTKRGQDVALRCDPISGHVSLYWYRQALGQGPEFLTYFNYEAQQDKSGLPNDRFSAERPEGSISTLTIQRTEQRDSAMYRCASSRPGHINEQFFGPGTRLTVL.

The chain uses TRBV6-6 and TRBJ1-3, with 8 bases aligning to TRBD1. After removal of 6 bases from V and 0 bases from J, the junction contained 4 bases not matched to a gene. This CDR3 is built from 15 residues. Per the germline V gene, CDR1 is MNHNY and CDR2 is SVGAGI (reference sequence). The CDR3 is CASSYTGGSGNTIYF. CDR3 in DNA: TGTGCCAGCAGCTATACAGGGGGCTCTGGAAACACCATATATTTT.

V gene TRBV11-2 combines with J gene TRBJ1-3; tentative D call: TRBD1 (5 bases). The V gene's germline CDR1 is SGHAT and CDR2 FQNNGV. The CDR3 is 13 residues long. V was trimmed by 5 bases and J by 3 bases, leaving 8 bases between them. The CDR3 nucleotides read TGTGCCAGCAGCGGGGGAAGTGGAAACACCATATATTTT. Amino acid sequence: CASSGGSGNTIYF.

V is TRBV6-5 and J is TRBJ2-7; maybe TRBD2 (6 bases). The germline CDR1 and CDR2 sequences are MNHEY and SVGAGI. CDR3 length equals 15 residues. The V end was cut by 5 bases, the J end by 0 bases, with 14 bases between. The DNA of the CDR3 is TGTGCCAGCAGTCCTTCTAGCGTTCTCTCCTACGAGCAGTACTTC. Translated: CASSPSSVLSYEQYF.

Comment on this clone: The sample contains more than one DNA sequence encoding this CDR3. This chain connects TRBV28 to TRBJ1-1; no reliable D call. This CDR3 is 11 amino acids long. V was cut by 6 bases and J by 4 bases, with 6 bases left in between. Germline V gene sequence: CDR1 MDHEN, CDR2 SYDVKM. The CDR3 sequence is CASSSFTEAFF. CDR3 sequence (DNA): TGTGCCAGCAGCTCCTTCACTGAAGCTTTCTTT.